The 13 T cell receptor beta chains below come from one sample, sequenced in a study of CD8 T cells in ankylosing spondylitis. Findings and caveats of the study: What appeared characteristic of ankylosing spondylitis blood was a TCR beta motif of about eight highly homologous variants.

Antigens of these TCRs are unknown. TCRdb reanalysed the 5' RACE reads using MiXCR and keeps one entry per CDR3 protein. Here the sample spans about 540,000 distinct CDR3 sequences, roughly 13% being singletons. Source material: blood, either unsorted or a sorted T cell fraction (not recorded which). Receptors were obtained from a male donor with ankylosing spondylitis.

The table lists this clonotype with a few counts. This sequence joins TRBV24-1 and TRBJ2-3, with D tentatively TRBD1 (6 bases). The CDR3 is 15 amino acids. The V end lost 4 bases, the J end lost 4 bases, and 14 bases lay between the germline ends. CDR1 is KGHDR and CDR2 is SFDVKD in the germline V gene. CDR3 sequence reads: CATSDGTPGADTQYF. The DNA of the CDR3 is TGTGCCACCAGTGACGGGACCCCAGGGGCAGATACGCAGTATTTT.

This clonotype was seen ten or more times. The chain combines TRBV12-3 or TRBV12-4 with TRBJ2-4; 9 positions match TRBD2. The CDR3 extends over 18 amino acids. V shed 3 bases and J 8 bases; nucleotides not matched to a gene: 17. CDR3 DNA sequence: TGTGCCAGCAGTTTGGGGAGCGCGGGAGGGCTGCCGGGGCACATTCAGTACTTC. Translation gives CASSLGSAGGLPGHIQYF.

This clonotype was seen a handful of times. The V call is TRBV7-2, the J call TRBJ1-2, with 11 bases that match TRBD1. The V and J ends lost 5 bases and 2 bases, in that order; junction bases with no gene match: 4. Germline values: CDR1 SGHTA, CDR2 FQGNSA. CDR3 length equals 15 residues. CDR3 coding DNA: TGTGCCAGCAGCGACCGGGACAGGGGGAACTATGGCTACACCTTC. It translates to CASSDRDRGNYGYTF.

The genes are TRBV5-1 and TRBJ2-1; 15 bases line up with TRBD2. J lost 7 bases, V lost 4 bases, and 9 bases had no gene match. The CDR3 is 17 amino acids. Germline V gene data show CDR1 as SGHRS and CDR2 as YFSETQ. This CDR3 reads CASSRRGGTSGRNEQFF. DNA of the CDR3: TGCGCCAGCAGCCGCCGAGGCGGGACTAGCGGGAGGAATGAGCAGTTCTTC.

A few counts support this clonotype. The CDR3 region is CASRPGVNTGELFF. CDR3 coding DNA: TGTGCCTCGCGGCCGGGGGTGAACACCGGGGAGCTGTTTTTT. The genes are TRBV2 and TRBJ2-2, with D perhaps matching TRBD2 (6 bases). This CDR3 contains 14 residues. Germline assignment: CDR1 SNHLY and CDR2 FYNNEI. V lost 11 bases to trimming and J lost 1 base, with 14 bases between them.

The chain joins TRBV15 to TRBJ2-5, with D perhaps TRBD1 or TRBD2 (5 bases each). This CDR3 has 14 amino acids. V was shortened by 5 bases and J by 1 base, with 11 bases between the two germline ends. Germline V lookup: CDR1 LNHNV, CDR2 YYDKDF (reference sequence). The CDR3 here is CATSLGRSQETQYF. CDR3 in DNA: TGTGCCACCAGCCTGGGACGGTCCCAAGAGACCCAGTACTTC.

This clonotype was detected a few times. This chain connects TRBV10-2 to TRBJ2-1, with D hard to call. The V and J ends lost 3 bases and 3 bases respectively, with 24 bases between them. CDR3 length: 19 residues. Germline CDR1 and CDR2: WSHSY and SAAADI. The DNA of the CDR3 is TGCGCCAGCAGTGAACCCCCTCTATATTCCACCTCTTACTACAATGAGCAGTTCTTC. Residues: CASSEPPLYSTSYYNEQFF.

In its sample, this clonotype was seen many times. This chain links TRBV29-1 with TRBJ2-1; 11 bases match TRBD2. With V trimmed by 4 bases and J by 7 bases, 3 bases remained unmatched. This CDR3 contains 13 residues. Germline V lookup: CDR1 SQVTM, CDR2 ANQGSEA. In nucleotides, the CDR3 is TGCAGCGTTGTAGCGGGAGGGAGGAATGAGCAGTTCTTC. It codes for CSVVAGGRNEQFF.

The CDR3 loop is CASSGLSTRGDTQYF. CDR3 nucleotide sequence: TGTGCCAGCAGCGGCCTATCGACTAGGGGAGATACGCAGTATTTT. V and J are TRBV6-1 and TRBJ2-3; tentative D call: TRBD2 (6 bases). The CDR3 has 15 amino acids. The germline V gene has CDR1 MNHNS and CDR2 SASEGT. Trimming left V 6 bases short and J 5 bases short, with 18 bases between.

The chain combines TRBV24-1 with TRBJ1-2; TRBD1 matches 7 bases. The CDR3 consists of 16 residues. Per germline, CDR1 KGHDR and CDR2 SFDVKD. After removal of 4 bases from V and 0 bases from J, the junction contained 7 bases not matched to a gene. CDR3 in amino acids: CATSESGTAANYGYTF. Written as DNA, the CDR3 is TGTGCCACCAGTGAATCCGGGACAGCAGCTAACTATGGCTACACCTTC.

V usage is TRBV3-1 and J usage is TRBJ2-1; D possibly matches TRBD1 or TRBD2 (6 bases each). The CDR3 length is 15 residues. Between the trimmed V and J ends, which lost 4 bases and 8 bases, there was a span of 18 bases. Germline V lookup: CDR1 LGHDT, CDR2 YNNKEL (reference sequence). Here the CDR3 DNA reads TGTGCCAGCAGCCCACGTTCCAGGGGCGGGGATGAGCAGTTCTTC. It yields the protein CASSPRSRGGDEQFF.

This clonotype was observed at least ten times. V is TRBV11-2 and J is TRBJ2-3; perhaps TRBD2 as D (6 bases). This CDR3 is 16 amino acids long. Germline V gives CDR1 SGHAT, CDR2 FQNNGV. V was cut by 5 bases and J by 1 base, with 16 bases left in between. CDR3 sequence (DNA): TGTGCCAGCAGCCCTCGACTAGGAGCGGGCACAGATACGCAGTATTTT. Translated, it gives CASSPRLGAGTDTQYF.

This chain links TRBV24-1 with TRBJ2-5; 7 nucleotides line up with TRBD1. J was trimmed by 2 bases and V by 5 bases; bases with no gene match: 4. The V gene's germline CDR1 is KGHDR and CDR2 SFDVKD. The CDR3 covers 14 residues. For the CDR3, the DNA is TGTGCCACCAGTGGACAGGGAGTTCAAGAGACCCAGTACTTC. It encodes CATSGQGVQETQYF.